A selection of T cell receptor beta chains follows, all from one sample in a study of cytomegalovirus exposure and HLA in healthy donors. Sequenced by immunoSEQ multiplex PCR; TCRdb stores in-frame clones only, minus some. The top ten clones hold 1% to 1.5% of a sample with about 130,000 clones, about 78% of them seen once. The specimen was PBMCs. These receptors all come from a middle-aged man in good health and CMV-seronegative. The conserved cysteine and the conserved F or W are not part of the CDR3 here. The order of the fields is V gene, clone size, CDR3 protein. A clone size is listed for some rows: how often the clone was seen (once, few, many), or a class if it is expanded.

TRBV7-9 | NA | ASSLVRSSGMYEQY
TRBV5-1 | NA | ASSLRGQPNPNYGYT
TRBV15 | NA | ATSPSRGIYNEQF
TRBV19 | NA | ASSATRLVYT
TRBV5-5 | once | ASSLNVLAQETQY
TRBV6-5 | once | ASSPGSLGGQPQH
TRBV19 | NA | ASSPTGKRNHGYT
TRBV27 | NA | ASSLKNIGAYEQY
TRBV11-2 | NA | ASSLLSRSPTDTQY
TRBV7-2 | NA | ASSLADGRPYEQY
TRBV28 | NA | ASSSLEGAFNQPQH
TRBV23-1 | NA | ASSHRGLGRERSHEQY
TRBV27 | few | ASSLAGGTGELF
TRBV28 | NA | ASRPPDTDTQY
TRBV14 | NA | ASSQLPGTSSNTGELF
TRBV5-4 | few | ASSPQPGDTIY
TRBV28 | NA | ASRTSWGSGNQRELF
TRBV7-8 | NA | ASSLQVKAYEKLF
TRBV11-2 | NA | ASSLSTGSSGANVLT
TRBV6-1 | few | ASTQTAETQY
TRBV2 | few | ASSEAGGLDTQY
TRBV19 | NA | ASSVATGNYGYT
TRBV29-1 | NA | GSRADSNEKLF
TRBV6-1 | few | ASTRADTQY
TRBV6-5 | few | ASSRKLTAYEQY
TRBV11-2 | NA | ASSPGLGSNEQF
TRBV14 | NA | ASSPQGRAPYEQY
TRBV4-1 | NA | ASSQDLRSSGNTIY
TRBV5-1 | NA | ASQLAGQETQY
TRBV28 | once | ASSQPGTGGYYT
TRBV28 | NA | ASSLGGTSGEAF
TRBV2 | NA | ASTETGLGTEAF
TRBV28 | few | ASSPHVAGTDTQY
TRBV28 | NA | ASRQAHNEQF
TRBV6-6 | NA | ASSQYREETQY
TRBV5-1 | NA | ASSLSDQNEQF
TRBV28 | NA | ASSLNRYEQY
TRBV11-2 | NA | ASSLDQSERRSPPYNEQF
TRBV7-9 | NA | ASRPPDRFGGGNTIY
TRBV7-6 | NA | ASSLLGTGETDTQY
TRBV7-8 | NA | ASSRVVFEASPLGAGELF